This T cell receptor beta chain was profiled in a study of shared clonotypes between healthy human individuals. With regard to this clone: The antigen remains unidentified.

The CDR3 contains 15 residues. V was pared by 7 bases and J by 9 bases, with 14 bases of the junction left unmatched. Germline V gene lookup returns CDR1 SNHLY and CDR2 FYNNEI. The assay was immunoSEQ multiplex PCR, and TCRdb's table has in-frame clones only and misses some. The sample has more than 1.2 million clones; approximately 98.5% are singletons. Memory CD4+ cells were the fraction left after CD45RA+ naive selection. General study points: Among the subsets, naive ones generally showed larger estimated richness than memory ones.

Sequencing input: naive CD4+ T cells sorted from blood. Subset reported: CD45RA+ positively selected. The chain combines TRBV2 with TRBJ1-5; 8 positions agree with TRBD1. The TCR sequence derives from a man between 25 and 39 years old in good health. The DNA of the CDR3 is TGTGCCAGCACGTCGAGGACAGGGCCCCCTTCGCCCCAGCATTTT. Translation gives CASTSRTGPPSPQHF.